The 21 T cell receptor beta chains listed next were all sequenced from one sample in a study of blood T cell repertoires in COVID-19. The repertoire was sequenced with immunoSEQ multiplex PCR; TCRdb's copy has only in-frame clones and lacks some. The sample carries tens of thousands of clones, roughly 79% recorded once. The sequenced material came from peripheral blood. The receptors here all came from a woman in her sixties with acute or convalescent COVID-19.

The J gene is TRBJ2-7, the V gene TRBV27; 12 bases fit TRBD2. Trimming removed 5 bases from V and 5 bases from J; junction bases left unmatched: 7. The length of the CDR3 is 15 residues. CDR1 is MNHEY and CDR2 is SMNVEV in the germline V gene (reference sequence). In nucleotides, the CDR3 is TGTGCCAGCAGTCCCCGACTAGCGGGAGTGGACGAGCAGTACTTC. Its translation is CASSPRLAGVDEQYF.

The chain couples TRBV19 to TRBJ2-1; 12 bases agree with TRBD2. The ends lost 1 base at V and 7 bases at J; junction bases unmatched: 5. CDR3 size: 16 residues. Germline CDR1 is LNHDA and CDR2 is SQIVND (reference sequence). The CDR3 DNA reads as TGTGCCAGTAGTATAGGACTAGCGGGAGCGGGGAATGAGCAGTTCTTC. It encodes CASSIGLAGAGNEQFF.

This chain joins TRBV9 and TRBJ2-5; 7 positions match TRBD2. This CDR3 contains 15 residues. Germline CDR1 is SGDLS and CDR2 is YYNGEE. Losses at the gene ends were 4 bases for V and 1 base for J; bases not matched to a gene: 7. This chain's CDR3 is CASSPTPSGQETQYF. Written as DNA, the CDR3 is TGTGCCAGCAGCCCTACCCCTAGCGGCCAAGAGACCCAGTACTTC.

The genes are TRBV5-1 and TRBJ2-7; maybe TRBD1 (6 bases). This CDR3 spans 14 amino acids. Trimming took 1 base from V and 3 from J, leaving 11 bases between them. The germline V gene has CDR1 SGHRS and CDR2 YFSETQ. CDR3 amino acids: CASSLPGQNYEQYF. The CDR3 DNA reads TGCGCCAGCAGCTTGCCGGGACAAAACTACGAGCAGTACTTC.

The chain combines TRBV6-5 with TRBJ2-2; no firm D call. V lost 2 bases and J lost 5, with 6 bases in between. Per germline, CDR1 MNHEY and CDR2 SVGAGI. The CDR3 has 13 amino acids. The CDR3 coding sequence is TGTGCCAGCAGTTACCCAGGAACCGGGGAGCTGTTTTTT. Translation: CASSYPGTGELFF.

The chain uses TRBV6-5 and TRBJ1-5, with D unresolved. This CDR3 is built from 13 residues. CDR1 and CDR2 (germline): MNHEY, SVGAGI. The V and J ends lost 6 bases and 0 bases respectively, with 6 bases between them. The chain's CDR3 is CASRVASNQPQHF. CDR3 in DNA: TGTGCCAGCAGAGTAGCTAGCAATCAGCCCCAGCATTTT.

The chain combines TRBV5-6 with TRBJ2-7; perhaps TRBD1 as D (6 bases). Deletions cut 4 bases from V and 2 bases from J, with 10 bases between. Germline loops: CDR1 SGHDT, CDR2 YYEEEE. The CDR3 has 13 residues. DNA for the CDR3: TGTGCCAGCAGCACACAGGGTCCCTACGAGCAGTACTTC. Residues: CASSTQGPYEQYF.

The chain joins TRBV15 to TRBJ1-6, with 8 bases matching TRBD1. Germline CDR1 reads LNHNV; CDR2 reads YYDKDF (reference sequence). Trimming cost V 5 bases and J 2 bases; bases outside gene matches: 14. The CDR3 totals 19 residues. CDR3 in amino acids: CATSGLGPQGVTYNSPLHF. CDR3 nucleotides: TGTGCCACCAGCGGTTTGGGTCCACAGGGGGTCACCTATAATTCACCCCTCCACTTT.

V is TRBV4-1 and J is TRBJ2-5, with 15 bases identical to TRBD2. After removal of 4 bases from V and 1 base from J, the junction contained 1 base not matched to a gene. The length of the CDR3 is 16 residues. Germline values: CDR1 MGHRA, CDR2 YSYEKL. The DNA of the CDR3 is TGCGCCAGCAGCCTGGGACTAGCGGGGGGCCAAGAGACCCAGTACTTC. Residues: CASSLGLAGGQETQYF.

A few counts support this clone. This chain connects TRBV6-6 to TRBJ1-2; possible D gene TRBD1, 5 bases. Trimming left V 5 bases short and J 3 bases short, with 25 bases between. CDR1 is MNHNY, CDR2 SVGAGI, per germline (reference sequence). The CDR3 runs to 18 residues. The CDR3 DNA reads TGTGCCAGCAGTCAATTTTCTAGGGGAGGGGCGGTCGACTATGGCTACACCTTC. It is translated as CASSQFSRGGAVDYGYTF.

The chain joins TRBV25-1 to TRBJ2-6; D perhaps matches TRBD2 (5 bases). This CDR3 comprises 15 residues. From germline, CDR1 is MGHDK and CDR2 SYGVNS. Trimming pared 7 bases from V and 0 bases from J, leaving 10 bases between. CDR3 residues: CASTGGGSGANVLTF. In nucleotides, the CDR3 is TGTGCCAGCACCGGAGGCGGCTCTGGGGCCAACGTCCTGACTTTC.

V gene TRBV5-1 combines with J gene TRBJ2-5, with TRBD2 matching 7 bases. Germline loops: CDR1 SGHRS, CDR2 YFSETQ. V dropped 0 bases and J dropped 5; count of bases not matched to a gene: 7. The CDR3 loop spans 15 amino acids. The CDR3, as DNA: TGCGCCAGCAGCTTGGTTGCGGGAGTGGGGGAGACCCAGTACTTC. It specifies CASSLVAGVGETQYF. Full variable domain (remainder filled in from reference TRBV5-1 and TRBJ2-5): KAGVTQTPRYLIKTRGQQVTLSCSPISGHRSVSWYQQTPGQGLQFLFEYFSETQRNKGNFPGRFSGRQFSNSRSEMNVSTLELGDSALYLCASSLVAGVGETQYFGPGTRLLVL.

The chain is built from TRBV19 and TRBJ1-1; 10 nucleotides align to TRBD1. This CDR3 region has 14 residues. Trimming removed 5 bases from V and 5 bases from J; junction bases left unmatched: 5. The germline V gene has CDR1 LNHDA and CDR2 SQIVND (reference sequence). CDR3 loop: CASSVRGQGTEAFF. The CDR3 DNA follows: TGTGCCAGTAGTGTCAGGGGACAGGGGACTGAAGCTTTCTTT.

V usage is TRBV5-1 and J usage is TRBJ2-4, with D perhaps TRBD1 (6 bases). The CDR3 is 15 residues long. CDR1 and CDR2 (germline): SGHRS, YFSETQ. V lost 0 bases, J lost 6 bases, and 13 bases lay in between. The CDR3: CASSLAAGVVNIQYF. The CDR3 coding sequence is TGCGCCAGCAGCTTGGCGGCAGGGGTGGTAAACATTCAGTACTTC.

The rearrangement links TRBV7-9 to TRBJ2-3, with D unclear. The CDR3 totals 15 residues. V lost 1 base, J lost 2 bases, and 10 bases lay in between. From germline, CDR1 is SEHNR and CDR2 FQNEAQ (reference sequence). The CDR3 sequence is CASSLVGGSTDTQYF. As DNA, the CDR3 is TGTGCCAGCAGCTTAGTCGGCGGATCCACAGATACGCAGTATTTT.

The V call is TRBV6-2 or TRBV6-3, the J call TRBJ2-1; D is unclear. V was clipped by 2 bases and J by 6 bases, with 5 bases between them. This CDR3 comprises 12 residues. Germline V gene data show CDR1 as MNHEY and CDR2 as SVGEGT. The chain's CDR3 is CASSYIVNEQFF. The DNA of the CDR3 is TGTGCCAGCAGTTACATAGTCAATGAGCAGTTCTTC.

The rearrangement links TRBV9 to TRBJ2-6, with D uncertain. Between the trimmed V and J ends, which lost 2 bases and 0 bases, there was a span of 6 bases. This CDR3 contains 15 residues. Germline CDR1 is SGDLS and CDR2 is YYNGEE. CDR3 amino acids: CASSVSPSGANVLTF. DNA for the CDR3: TGTGCCAGCAGCGTTAGTCCCTCTGGGGCCAACGTCCTGACTTTC.

This clone was observed a few times. The genes are TRBV11-2 and TRBJ2-1; TRBD2 matches at 13 bases. The V gene end was trimmed by 4 bases and the J gene end by 6 bases; junction bases not matched to a gene: 6. Germline V lookup: CDR1 SGHAT, CDR2 FQNNGV. This CDR3 has 16 amino acids. In nucleotides, the CDR3 is TGTGCCAGCAGCTCCGAACTAGCGGGGGGGGTCAATGAGCAGTTCTTC. Residues: CASSSELAGGVNEQFF.

The V call is TRBV18, the J call TRBJ1-1; the D gene is possibly TRBD1 (6 bases). Germline V CDR1 and CDR2: KGHSH, LQKENI. Trimming removed 6 bases at V and 1 base at J, with 9 bases between. CDR3 length equals 13 residues. The DNA for the CDR3 is TGTGCCAGCTCCGGACAGAAGAACACTGAAGCTTTCTTT. Its protein is CASSGQKNTEAFF.

The rearrangement links TRBV6-5 to TRBJ2-1, with 10 bases lining up with TRBD2. The CDR3 has 15 residues. CDR1 is MNHEY, CDR2 SVGAGI, per germline. J lost 2 bases, V lost 6 bases, and 4 bases had no gene match. CDR3 protein: CASRVLAGTYNEQFF. The CDR3 DNA reads as TGTGCCAGCAGGGTACTAGCGGGGACCTACAATGAGCAGTTCTTC.

Only a few counts were recorded for this clone. CDR3 nucleotides: TGCAGTGCTAGGGGGCCTGGTGGCTACACCTTC. It specifies CSARGPGGYTF. This chain uses TRBV20-1 with TRBJ1-2; TRBD1 might be the D (5 bases). This CDR3 is 11 amino acids long. Germline V gene sequence: CDR1 DFQATT, CDR2 SNEGSKA (reference sequence). V was clipped by 3 bases and J by 7 bases, with 9 bases between them.